The 27 T cell receptor beta chains listed next were all sequenced from one sample in a study of T cells in localized non-small cell lung cancer. Sequencing used immunoSEQ multiplex PCR; TCRdb keeps in-frame clones, though not all of them. The sample shows more than 20,000 clones, more than 85% of them seen only once. The sample was PBMCs, taken before any cancer treatment. All receptors come from a man between 40 and 70 years old with stage II squamous cell lung carcinoma.

This chain links TRBV10-3 with TRBJ2-3, with a weak D call TRBD2 (6 bases). V dropped 2 bases and J dropped 2 bases, with 20 bases sitting between them. From germline, CDR1 is ENHRY and CDR2 SYGVKD. The CDR3 runs 18 residues. The DNA of the CDR3 is TGTGCCATCAGTGAGAAGAGTGGGGGACGCGGGGTCACAGATACGCAGTATTTT. Its protein product is CAISEKSGGRGVTDTQYF.

The J gene is TRBJ2-7, the V gene TRBV5-8, with TRBD2 as a possible D gene (5 bases). The CDR3 is 12 amino acids. Trimming pared 4 bases from V and 4 bases from J, leaving 9 bases between. Germline V gives CDR1 SGHTS, CDR2 YDEGEE. The CDR3 nucleotides are TGTGCCAGCAGCACCGAGGGTTACGAGCAGTACTTC. Translating gives CASSTEGYEQYF.

The chain recombines TRBV27 with TRBJ1-1, with D unclear. Germline values: CDR1 MNHEY, CDR2 SMNVEV (reference sequence). There are 17 residues in the CDR3. Trimming left V 5 bases short and J 2 bases short, with 21 bases between. The CDR3 loop is CASSPQNPGRHNTEAFF. Here the CDR3 DNA reads TGTGCCAGCAGTCCTCAAAACCCCGGACGACACAACACTGAAGCTTTCTTT.

This chain connects TRBV2 to TRBJ2-1; 7 bases are a match to TRBD1. This CDR3 is built from 13 residues. V shed 11 bases and J 2 bases; nucleotides not matched to a gene: 6. Germline CDR1 SNHLY, CDR2 FYNNEI. In DNA, the CDR3 is TGTGCCTCAAACAGGGGTCCCTACAATGAGCAGTTCTTC. Translated, it gives CASNRGPYNEQFF.

The CDR3 region is CASSPPGSAYEQYF. In nucleotides, the CDR3 is TGTGCCAGCAGCCCCCCTGGGTCAGCCTACGAGCAGTACTTC. The rearrangement links TRBV7-2 to TRBJ2-7; no clear D gene. V was trimmed by 5 bases and J by 2 bases, leaving 13 bases between them. Germline loops: CDR1 SGHTA, CDR2 FQGNSA. The CDR3 spans 14 residues.

This chain uses TRBV19 with TRBJ1-5, with TRBD1 matching over 10 bases. J lost 6 bases, V lost 5 bases, and 4 bases had no gene match. The CDR3 length is 14 residues. The germline gives CDR1 LNHDA, CDR2 SQIVND (reference sequence). The CDR3 loop reads CASSLTGGPQPQHF. The DNA of the CDR3 is TGTGCCAGTAGTCTGACAGGGGGCCCTCAGCCCCAGCATTTT.

The chain joins TRBV6-6 to TRBJ2-7; 10 bases are a match to TRBD1. Looked up from germline, CDR1 is MNHNY and CDR2 is SVGAGI (reference sequence). J lost 3 bases, V lost 10 bases, and 9 bases had no gene match. This CDR3 has 14 amino acids. The CDR3 region is CATLPGQGNYEQYF. The CDR3 bases are TGTGCCACTTTACCGGGACAGGGGAACTACGAGCAGTACTTC.

The chain has TRBV15 and TRBJ2-7; tentatively, D is TRBD1 (6 bases). The CDR3 consists of 14 residues. Germline CDR1 reads LNHNV; CDR2 reads YYDKDF (reference sequence). The germline V and J ends were trimmed by 4 bases and 0 bases, with 10 bases remaining between them. CDR3 in DNA: TGTGCCACCAGCACCGACAGGAGCTCCTACGAGCAGTACTTC. Translated: CATSTDRSSYEQYF.

This clone was seen only once. CDR3 protein: CASSLQAGNTIYF. The DNA of the CDR3 is TGTGCCAGCAGCTTACAGGCAGGAAACACCATATATTTT. The V gene is TRBV7-9, the J gene TRBJ1-3; D not certain. This CDR3 region has 13 residues. Trimming stripped 2 bases from V and 4 bases from J, with 6 bases between. Germline-derived CDR1 and CDR2 are SEHNR and FQNEAQ (reference sequence).

The chain combines TRBV6-5 with TRBJ2-5, with D tentatively TRBD1 or TRBD2 (5 bases each). The germline V and J ends were trimmed by 2 bases and 5 bases, with 15 bases remaining between them. Germline lookup yields CDR1 MNHEY and CDR2 SVGAGI. This CDR3 comprises 15 residues. CDR3 region: CASSYGGNVKETQYF. CDR3 in DNA: TGTGCCAGCAGTTACGGGGGAAACGTTAAGGAGACCCAGTACTTC.

The rearrangement links TRBV7-6 to TRBJ1-6; maybe TRBD1 (6 bases). The CDR3 consists of 15 residues. The V gene's germline CDR1 is SGHVS and CDR2 FNYEAQ. V lost 5 bases and J 0 bases, leaving 8 bases between the germline ends. The CDR3 is CASSVDSSYNSPLHF. The CDR3 region has the DNA TGTGCCAGCAGCGTGGACAGCTCCTATAATTCACCCCTCCACTTT.

The V gene is TRBV5-6, the J gene TRBJ1-1, with D perhaps matching TRBD1 (6 bases). From germline, CDR1 is SGHDT and CDR2 YYEEEE. This CDR3 has 15 amino acids. Trimming took 4 bases from V and 10 from J, leaving 23 bases between them. The CDR3 DNA reads as TGTGCCAGCAGCCCTGGACCCCGGGAGGGGGGTCGAGCTTTCTTT. This gives the protein CASSPGPREGGRAFF.

The genes are TRBV18 and TRBJ1-2, with 8 nucleotides matching TRBD1. The CDR3 loop spans 14 amino acids. Trimming at V came to 2 bases and at J to 6 bases, leaving 5 bases not matched to a gene. Germline values: CDR1 KGHSH, CDR2 LQKENI. The CDR3 DNA follows: TGTGCCAGCTCACCATCCACAGGGGGGGATGGCTACACCTTC. It specifies CASSPSTGGDGYTF.

This chain links TRBV2 with TRBJ1-5, with 9 bases matching TRBD1. Germline V gene data show CDR1 as SNHLY and CDR2 as FYNNEI. CDR3 length: 15 amino acids. The V gene end was trimmed by 4 bases and the J gene end by 3 bases; junction bases not matched to a gene: 4. CDR3 protein: CASSGGTGNNQPQHF. CDR3 in DNA: TGTGCCAGCAGTGGAGGGACAGGGAACAATCAGCCCCAGCATTTT.

CDR3 bases: TGTGCCAGCAGCGCTGTGGGGGCTCAAGAGACCCAGTACTTC. As protein: CASSAVGAQETQYF. The chain joins TRBV7-9 to TRBJ2-5, with D possibly TRBD1 on 6 matching bases. The CDR3 is 14 amino acids. The germline V and J ends were trimmed by 5 bases and 2 bases, with 12 bases remaining between them. Germline CDR1 reads SEHNR; CDR2 reads FQNEAQ (reference sequence).

The V and J genes are TRBV2 and TRBJ2-7; D perhaps matches TRBD2 (6 bases). V dropped 8 bases and J dropped 4 bases, with 18 bases sitting between them. Germline assignment: CDR1 SNHLY and CDR2 FYNNEI. The CDR3 consists of 14 residues. The CDR3 region has the DNA TGTGCCAGCCGGGAGATGCCTCTTGATTACGAGCAGTACTTC. As protein: CASREMPLDYEQYF.

The chain couples TRBV19 to TRBJ2-5; D perhaps matches TRBD2 (5 bases). The CDR3 loop spans 16 amino acids. Germline CDR1 and CDR2: LNHDA and SQIVND (reference sequence). Trimming pared 4 bases from V and 0 bases from J, leaving 15 bases between. CDR3 sequence: CASSSLALADQETQYF. The CDR3 DNA is TGTGCCAGTAGTAGTCTAGCCCTTGCGGACCAAGAGACCCAGTACTTC.

The chain recombines TRBV5-4 with TRBJ2-5; 10 bases map to TRBD2. This CDR3 has 14 amino acids. CDR1 SGHNT and CDR2 YYREEE come from the germline V gene (reference sequence). Unmatched junction bases numbered 6, after V lost 3 bases and J lost 7 bases. For the CDR3, the DNA is TGTGCCAGCAGCTATGCTGAGCGGGAGGGGACCCAGTACTTC. Protein product: CASSYAEREGTQYF. Using reference TRBV5-4 and TRBJ2-5 for the parts outside the CDR3, the full variable domain is ETGVTQSPTHLIKTRGQQVTLRCSSQSGHNTVSWYQQALGQGPQFIFQYYREEENGRGNFPPRFSGLQFPNYSSELNVNALELDDSALYLCASSYAEREGTQYFGPGTRLLVL.

V usage is TRBV4-2 and J usage is TRBJ1-4; TRBD1 aligns across 8 bases. CDR3 length: 16 residues. V was pared by 1 base and J by 5 bases, with 6 bases of the junction left unmatched. Germline V lookup: CDR1 LGHNA, CDR2 YNFKEQ. The CDR3 loop reads CASSQGPDRANEKLFF. The CDR3, as DNA: TGTGCCAGCAGCCAAGGACCGGACAGGGCAAATGAAAAACTGTTTTTT.

The CDR3 spells CASSLIGQETQYF. The CDR3 DNA follows: TGTGCCAGCAGCTTGATCGGACAAGAGACCCAGTACTTC. This chain connects TRBV5-6 to TRBJ2-5, with D unclear. This CDR3 contains 13 residues. Looked up from germline, CDR1 is SGHDT and CDR2 is YYEEEE. The germline V and J ends were trimmed by 1 base and 2 bases, with 6 bases remaining between them.

The chain employs TRBV6-5 and TRBJ2-1; tentative D call: TRBD2 (5 bases). Trimming took off 5 bases at V and 7 bases at J, with 12 bases between the two ends. CDR1 and CDR2 (germline): MNHEY, SVGAGI. The CDR3 sequence is 13 residues long. In DNA form, the CDR3 reads TGTGCCAGCAGTACGAGGCTAGCTAATGAGCAGTTCTTC. Translation: CASSTRLANEQFF.

Turning to this clone: Sequence at one end of the junction differs from germline and may be a read error. This sequence joins TRBV7-7 and TRBJ2-2, with TRBD2 identical over 13 bases. CDR1 is SSHAT, CDR2 FNYEAQ, per germline (reference sequence). The CDR3 has 17 residues. The DNA of the CDR3 is TGTGCTAGCAGTCCGGGACTAGCGGGAATAAACACCGGGGAGCTGTTTTTT. Translating gives CASSPGLAGINTGELFF.

The V call is TRBV6-5, the J call TRBJ2-1, with TRBD2 matching over 9 bases. Germline V CDR1 and CDR2: MNHEY, SVGAGI. J was trimmed by 4 bases and V by 5 bases; bases with no gene match: 6. This CDR3 contains 15 residues. The CDR3 loop is CASSPMAGGYNEQFF. CDR3 DNA: TGTGCCAGCAGTCCGATGGCGGGAGGGTACAATGAGCAGTTCTTC.

The rearrangement joins TRBV7-2 to TRBJ2-3; 7 bases align to TRBD2. From germline, CDR1 is SGHTA and CDR2 FQGNSA. V was pared by 6 bases and J by 0 bases, with 12 bases of the junction left unmatched. The CDR3 contains 17 residues. In nucleotides, the CDR3 is TGTGCCAGCAGACCAAGGCGGGGGTTAACTAGCACAGATACGCAGTATTTT. It specifies CASRPRRGLTSTDTQYF.

The chain is built from TRBV10-3 and TRBJ2-2; 8 bases align to TRBD1. The CDR3 is 16 residues long. V lost 7 bases to trimming and J lost 1 base; unmatched junction nucleotides: 8. Germline V gives CDR1 ENHRY, CDR2 SYGVKD. Here the CDR3 DNA reads TGTGCCATCAATACTGACAGGGGTTTGAACACCGGGGAGCTGTTTTTT. Its translation is CAINTDRGLNTGELFF.

The chain carries TRBV7-3 and TRBJ2-1, with 9 bases aligning to TRBD1. CDR1 is SGHTA, CDR2 FQGTGA, per germline. V shed 4 bases and J 5 bases; nucleotides not matched to a gene: 9. The CDR3 runs to 16 residues. As DNA, the CDR3 is TGTGCCAGCAGCTCCAACCACAGGGGGCGCAACAATGAGCAGTTCTTC. Protein sequence: CASSSNHRGRNNEQFF.

The genes are TRBV7-2 and TRBJ1-2; D gene uncertain. The CDR3 contains 13 residues. V dropped 3 bases and J dropped 3 bases, with 8 bases sitting between them. In germline, CDR1 is SGHTA, CDR2 FQGNSA. CDR3 amino acids: CASSFGQYYGYTF. Written as DNA, the CDR3 is TGTGCCAGCAGCTTTGGGCAGTACTATGGCTACACCTTC. Using reference TRBV7-2 and TRBJ1-2 for the parts outside the CDR3, the full variable domain is GAGVSQSPSNKVTEKGKDVELRCDPISGHTALYWYRQSLGQGLEFLIYFQGNSAPDKSGLPSDRFSAERTGGSVSTLTIQRTQQEDSAVYLCASSFGQYYGYTFGSGTRLTVV.